This T cell receptor beta chain stems from a study of kidney transplant recipient with SARS-CoV-2 infection. This clonotype was seen ten or more times. TCRdb re-analysed the reads in MiXCR, keeping a single row per CDR3 protein. The sample holds under 250,000 distinct CDR3 sequences; around 30% are singletons and the top ten take about 7%. CDR1 and CDR2 from the germline V gene are MDHEN and SYDVKM. The CDR3 runs 16 residues. After removal of 4 bases from V and 1 base from J, the junction contained 6 bases not matched to a gene. This TCR came from a male patient in his 30s who had COVID-19 and was a kidney transplant recipient. The graft donor may have given rise to some T cells. V and J are TRBV28 and TRBJ2-4, with 8 bases aligning to TRBD1. Material: a blood sample, obtained at baseline and on day 111 from a kidney transplant recipient. The CDR3 reads CASSSQGALAKNIQYF. The CDR3 region has the DNA TGTGCCAGCAGTTCCCAGGGGGCGCTTGCCAAAAACATTCAGTACTTC. Looking up the rest from reference TRBV28 and TRBJ2-4 gives the full variable domain: DVKVTQSSRYLVKRTGEKVFLECVQDMDHENMFWYRQDPGLGLRLIYFSYDVKMKEKGDIPEGYSVSREKKERFSLILESASTNQTSMYLCASSSQGALAKNIQYFGAGTRLSVL.